A single sample gave rise to the 14 T cell receptor beta chains below, sequenced in a study of cytomegalovirus exposure and HLA in healthy donors. The PCR was carried out with 60 Vbeta primers and 13 Jbeta primers. TCRdb's table, derived via immunoSEQ multiplex PCR, lists solely in-frame clones and lacks some. The top ten hold roughly 4.5% of the sample, which has 150,000 to 200,000 clones, about 75% seen once. Sequencing was performed on PBMCs. These receptors all stem from a man aged 18 to 35 in good health and CMV-seropositive.

The gene calls are TRBV2 and TRBJ2-3; tentative D call: TRBD2 (5 bases). Germline assignment: CDR1 SNHLY and CDR2 FYNNEI. The CDR3 contains 14 residues. V was cut by 3 bases and J by 2 bases, with 9 bases left in between. The CDR3 spells CASSEGVLTDTQYF. The CDR3 DNA sequence: TGTGCCAGCAGTGAGGGAGTCCTCACAGATACGCAGTATTTT.

The chain uses TRBV7-6 and TRBJ1-2; the match to TRBD1 covers 9 bases. With 4 bases clipped from V and 7 bases from J, the junction kept 10 bases outside the gene matches. This CDR3 is built from 15 residues. The germline gives CDR1 SGHVS, CDR2 FNYEAQ. CDR3 loop: CASSWGPGQGSGYTF. As DNA, the CDR3 is TGTGCCAGCAGCTGGGGCCCGGGACAGGGTTCTGGCTACACCTTC.

V is TRBV2 and J is TRBJ1-2; 7 nucleotides match TRBD1. CDR1 SNHLY and CDR2 FYNNEI come from the germline V gene. Unmatched junction bases numbered 4, after V lost 7 bases and J lost 8 bases. The CDR3 length is 11 residues. CDR3 nucleotides: TGTGCCAGCACCGAACAGGGGGGCTACACCTTC. Amino acid sequence: CASTEQGGYTF.

The chain couples TRBV5-1 to TRBJ2-3; D is perhaps TRBD2 (7 bases). The CDR3 length is 16 residues. Germline CDR1 SGHRS, CDR2 YFSETQ. V was shortened by 0 bases and J by 1 base, with 12 bases between the two germline ends. The CDR3 spells CASSLAGGLGTDTQYF. The CDR3 DNA reads as TGCGCCAGCAGCTTGGCCGGGGGGCTAGGCACAGATACGCAGTATTTT.

The chain links TRBV7-2 to TRBJ2-7; D is possibly TRBD2 (7 bases). The CDR3 loop spans 15 amino acids. CDR1 and CDR2 from the germline V gene are SGHTA and FQGNSA. With 1 base removed from V and 5 bases from J, the gap between germline ends came to 15 bases. In DNA form, the CDR3 reads TGTGCCAGCAGCTTAGTGGGGGGGGCTTTGGACGAGCAGTACGTC. Translation: CASSLVGGALDEQYV.

The chain recombines TRBV25-1 with TRBJ2-2, with 11 bases lining up with TRBD1. CDR3 size: 15 residues. V dropped 3 bases and J dropped 5; count of bases not matched to a gene: 2. Germline loops: CDR1 MGHDK, CDR2 SYGVNS. Here the CDR3 DNA reads TGTGCCAGCAGTGATGGGACAGGGGGGACCGGGGAGCTGTTTTTT. This codes for CASSDGTGGTGELFF.

The chain recombines TRBV15 with TRBJ2-7; 7 nucleotides match TRBD2. Germline V lookup: CDR1 LNHNV, CDR2 YYDKDF (reference sequence). Germline trimming cut 0 bases from V and 6 bases from J; bases unmatched to any gene: 2. This CDR3 region has 13 residues. CDR3 region: CATSRDPSGEQYV. DNA for the CDR3: TGTGCCACCAGCAGAGATCCTAGCGGCGAGCAGTACGTC.

This clone has a handful of counts. The chain uses TRBV7-8 and TRBJ2-1, with D possibly being TRBD1 (6 bases). This CDR3 comprises 13 residues. V was clipped by 5 bases and J by 8 bases, with 13 bases between them. Germline assignment: CDR1 SGHVS and CDR2 FQNEAQ. The CDR3 DNA is TGTGCCAGCAGCCTCGACAGGCGGGATGAGCAGTTCTTC. It is translated as CASSLDRRDEQFF.

The V and J genes are TRBV9 and TRBJ2-1; 9 nucleotides match TRBD2. This CDR3 is 18 amino acids long. Per germline, CDR1 SGDLS and CDR2 YYNGEE. The V and J ends lost 2 bases and 8 bases, in that order; junction bases with no gene match: 17. CDR3 coding DNA: TGTGCCAGCAGCGTTGGGGCTAGCGGGGCGCCAGTGGACGATGAGCAGTTCTTC. Translating gives CASSVGASGAPVDDEQFF.

This clone has a handful of counts. The chain couples TRBV5-1 to TRBJ2-3; TRBD2 matches 12 bases. Germline loops: CDR1 SGHRS, CDR2 YFSETQ. The CDR3 spans 17 residues. Unmatched junction bases numbered 5, after V lost 0 bases and J lost 3 bases. The CDR3 loop reads CASSLEPSGGGTDTQYF. CDR3 bases: TGCGCCAGCAGCTTGGAACCTAGCGGGGGGGGGACAGATACGCAGTATTTT. The full variable domain, in which reference TRBV5-1 and TRBJ2-3 provide the parts outside the CDR3, is KAGVTQTPRYLIKTRGQQVTLSCSPISGHRSVSWYQQTPGQGLQFLFEYFSETQRNKGNFPGRFSGRQFSNSRSEMNVSTLELGDSALYLCASSLEPSGGGTDTQYFGPGTRLTVL.

This chain uses TRBV9 with TRBJ2-5, with D maybe TRBD1 (6 bases). This CDR3 spans 16 amino acids. Trimming left V 3 bases short and J 5 bases short, with 20 bases between. Germline CDR1 is SGDLS and CDR2 is YYNGEE. The chain's CDR3 is CASSAPTGTSGETQYF. The CDR3 region has the DNA TGTGCCAGCAGCGCCCCCACAGGGACGAGTGGCGAGACCCAGTACTTC.

The chain links TRBV19 to TRBJ1-1, with TRBD1 as a possible D gene (5 bases). This CDR3 comprises 14 residues. Trimming pared 5 bases from V and 3 bases from J, leaving 13 bases between. Germline CDR1 is LNHDA and CDR2 is SQIVND (reference sequence). CDR3 protein: CASSFEEGYTEAFF. DNA of the CDR3: TGTGCCAGTAGTTTCGAGGAGGGGTACACTGAAGCTTTCTTT.

The chain employs TRBV30 and TRBJ2-3, with TRBD2 matching 7 bases. The trim removed 0 bases at V and 2 bases at J, leaving 5 bases unmatched. CDR3 size: 15 residues. The germline gives CDR1 GTSNPN, CDR2 SVGIG (reference sequence). The CDR3 sequence is CAWSVKAGFTDTQYF. The CDR3 nucleotides are TGTGCCTGGAGTGTAAAAGCGGGGTTCACAGATACGCAGTATTTT.

The chain couples TRBV6-1 to TRBJ1-5, with D maybe TRBD1 (5 bases). Germline V gives CDR1 MNHNS, CDR2 SASEGT. The CDR3 is 15 amino acids. Trimming removed 6 bases from V and 3 bases from J, with 15 bases in between. CDR3 amino acids: CASRGGRGYNQPQHF. The CDR3 region has the DNA TGTGCCAGCAGGGGGGGACGGGGATACAATCAGCCCCAGCATTTT.